Described below is a single T cell receptor beta chain sequence and its context. Its antigen is unknown. Of the isolated RNA, all was reverse transcribed, and so the sequenced material was expressed TCRB transcripts. Only in-frame clones appear in the TCRdb table, and some are missing; sequencing was by immunoSEQ multiplex PCR. This table has 200,000 to 300,000 clones, roughly 20% appearing once. CD4+ naive, central memory, regulatory and stem cell-like memory cells were sorted via CD45RO/CCR7/CD25/CD127/CD95/CD27. Germline lookup yields CDR1 SGHTA and CDR2 FQGTGA. The V gene lost 3 bases and the J gene lost 5 bases, with 11 bases spanning the gap. CDR3 length equals 14 residues. These data belong to a study of beta chain features in type 1 diabetes. Study-level information: Patients looked much like healthy donors when it came to age, gender and cell yields.

The study's findings and limits: Insertions at VDJ junctions were less frequent in type 1 diabetes patients. These patients also deleted more nucleotides at the same junctions. Among patients with Type 1 diabetes, TCRB CDR3s were moderately but significantly shorter in every one of the four CD4+ subsets.

The genes are TRBV7-3 and TRBJ2-1; D not certain. This clonotype was obtained from a woman in her thirties or forties with type 1 diabetes. Sequenced: naive CD4+ T cells from blood. This CDR3 is CASSFGHQNNEQFF. The DNA of the CDR3 is TGTGCCAGCAGCTTTGGCCACCAAAACAATGAGCAGTTCTTC.